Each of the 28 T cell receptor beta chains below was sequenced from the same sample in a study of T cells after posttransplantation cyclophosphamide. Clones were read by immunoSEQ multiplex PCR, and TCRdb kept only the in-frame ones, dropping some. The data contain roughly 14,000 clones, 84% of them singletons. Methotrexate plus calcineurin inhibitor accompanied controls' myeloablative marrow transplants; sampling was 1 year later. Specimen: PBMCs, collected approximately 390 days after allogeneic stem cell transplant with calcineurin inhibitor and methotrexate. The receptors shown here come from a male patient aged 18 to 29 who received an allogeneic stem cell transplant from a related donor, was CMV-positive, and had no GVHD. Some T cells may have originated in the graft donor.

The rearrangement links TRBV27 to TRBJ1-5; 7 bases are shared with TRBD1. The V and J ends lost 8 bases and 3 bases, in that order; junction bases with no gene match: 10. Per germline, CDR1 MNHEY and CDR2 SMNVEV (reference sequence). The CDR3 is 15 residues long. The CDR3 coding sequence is TGTGCCAGCGGCTTTACAGGGGCGAACAATCAGCCCCAGCATTTT. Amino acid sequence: CASGFTGANNQPQHF.

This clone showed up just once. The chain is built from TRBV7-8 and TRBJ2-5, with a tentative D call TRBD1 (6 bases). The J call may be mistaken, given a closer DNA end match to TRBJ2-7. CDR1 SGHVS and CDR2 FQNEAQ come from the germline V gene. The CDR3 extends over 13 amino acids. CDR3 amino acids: CASSLIGGYEQYF. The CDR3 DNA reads TGTGCCAGCAGCTTAATAGGGGGCTACGAGCAGTACTTC.

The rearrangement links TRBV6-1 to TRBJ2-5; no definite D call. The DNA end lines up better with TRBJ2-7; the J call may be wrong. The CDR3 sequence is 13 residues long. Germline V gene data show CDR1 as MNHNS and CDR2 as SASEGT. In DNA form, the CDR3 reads TGTGCCAGCAGTTATCCAAAGCCCCACGAGCAGTACTTC. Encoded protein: CASSYPKPHEQYF.

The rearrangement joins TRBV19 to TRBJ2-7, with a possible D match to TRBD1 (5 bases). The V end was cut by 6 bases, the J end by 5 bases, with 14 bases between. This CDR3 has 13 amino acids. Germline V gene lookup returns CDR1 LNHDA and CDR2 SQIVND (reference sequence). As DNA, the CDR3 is TGTGCCAGTAGCCCCGACAGTAAGAACGAGCAGTACTTC. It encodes CASSPDSKNEQYF.

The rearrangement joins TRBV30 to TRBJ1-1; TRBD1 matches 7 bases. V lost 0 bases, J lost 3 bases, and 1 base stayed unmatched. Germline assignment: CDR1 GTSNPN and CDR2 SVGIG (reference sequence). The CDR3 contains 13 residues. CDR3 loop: CAWSVTGDTEAFF. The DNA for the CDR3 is TGTGCCTGGAGTGTAACAGGGGACACTGAAGCTTTCTTT.

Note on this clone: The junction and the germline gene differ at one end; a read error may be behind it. The CDR3 DNA sequence: TGCGCCAGCAGCACTAGCGGGAAAGGGTACAGTGAGCAGTTCTTC. Amino acids: CASSTSGKGYSEQFF. The genes are TRBV5-1 and TRBJ2-1; 10 positions agree with TRBD2. Germline V gene data show CDR1 as SGHRS and CDR2 as YFSETQ. The CDR3 covers 15 residues.

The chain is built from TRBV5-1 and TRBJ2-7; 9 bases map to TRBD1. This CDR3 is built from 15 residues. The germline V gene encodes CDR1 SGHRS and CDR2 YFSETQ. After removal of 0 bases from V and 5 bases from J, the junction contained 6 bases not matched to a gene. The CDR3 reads CASSLVWGQGHEQYF. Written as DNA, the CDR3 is TGCGCCAGCAGCTTGGTTTGGGGACAGGGCCACGAGCAGTACTTC.

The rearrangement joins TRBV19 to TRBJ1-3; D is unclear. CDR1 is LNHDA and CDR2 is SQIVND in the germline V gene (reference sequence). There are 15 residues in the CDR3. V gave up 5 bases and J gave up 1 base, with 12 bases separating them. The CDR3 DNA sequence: TGTGCCAGTAGTGCGGTTTGGACTTCTGGAAACACCATATATTTT. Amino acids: CASSAVWTSGNTIYF.

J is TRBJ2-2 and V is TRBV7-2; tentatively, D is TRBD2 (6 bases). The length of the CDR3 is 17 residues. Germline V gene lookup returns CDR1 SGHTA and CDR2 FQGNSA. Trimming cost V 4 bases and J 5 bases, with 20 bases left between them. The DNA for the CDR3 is TGTGCCAGCAGCTCCTTGGGGGGATCGGGGGTTACCGGGGAGCTGTTTTTT. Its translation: CASSSLGGSGVTGELFF. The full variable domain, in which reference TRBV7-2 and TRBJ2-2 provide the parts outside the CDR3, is GAGVSQSPSNKVTEKGKDVELRCDPISGHTALYWYRQSLGQGLEFLIYFQGNSAPDKSGLPSDRFSAERTGGSVSTLTIQRTQQEDSAVYLCASSSLGGSGVTGELFFGEGSRLTVL.

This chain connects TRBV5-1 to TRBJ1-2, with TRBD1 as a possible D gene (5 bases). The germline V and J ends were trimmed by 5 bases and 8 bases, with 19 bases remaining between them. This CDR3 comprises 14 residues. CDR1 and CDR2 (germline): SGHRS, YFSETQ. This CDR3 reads CASSLGVKSEGYTF. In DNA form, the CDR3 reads TGCGCCAGCAGTCTAGGGGTAAAATCGGAGGGCTACACCTTC.

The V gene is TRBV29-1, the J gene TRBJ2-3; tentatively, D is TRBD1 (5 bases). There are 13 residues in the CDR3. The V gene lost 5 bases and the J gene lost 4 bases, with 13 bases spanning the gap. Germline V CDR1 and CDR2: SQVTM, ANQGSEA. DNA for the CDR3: TGCAGCGTTACTCTTACAGGCCCAGATACGCAGTATTTT. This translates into CSVTLTGPDTQYF.

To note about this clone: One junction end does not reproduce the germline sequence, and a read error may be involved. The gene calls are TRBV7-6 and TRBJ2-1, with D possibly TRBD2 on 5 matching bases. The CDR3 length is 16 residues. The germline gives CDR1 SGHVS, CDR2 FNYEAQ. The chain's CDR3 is CASSPVWASPYSEQFF. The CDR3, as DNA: TGTGCCAGCAGCCCGGTGTGGGCTAGCCCCTACAGTGAGCAGTTCTTC.

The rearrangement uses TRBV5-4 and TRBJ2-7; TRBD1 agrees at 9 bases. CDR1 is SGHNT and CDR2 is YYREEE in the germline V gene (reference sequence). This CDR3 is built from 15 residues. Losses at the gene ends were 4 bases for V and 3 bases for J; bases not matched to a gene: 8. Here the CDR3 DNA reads TGTGCCAGCAGCGACCGGGACAGGGTTCGCTACGAGCAGTACTTC. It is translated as CASSDRDRVRYEQYF.

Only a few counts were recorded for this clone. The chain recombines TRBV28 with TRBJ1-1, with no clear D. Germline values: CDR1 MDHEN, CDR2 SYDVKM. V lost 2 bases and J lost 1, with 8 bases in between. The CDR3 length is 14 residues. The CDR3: CASSLMPGNTEAFF. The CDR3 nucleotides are TGTGCCAGCAGTTTAATGCCGGGGAACACTGAAGCTTTCTTT.

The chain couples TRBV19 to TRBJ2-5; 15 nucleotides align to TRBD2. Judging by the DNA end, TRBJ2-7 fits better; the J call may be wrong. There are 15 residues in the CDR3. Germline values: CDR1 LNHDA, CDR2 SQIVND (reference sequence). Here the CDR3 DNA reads TGTGCCAGTACGGGACTAGCGGGAGGTGCGTACGAGCAGTACTTC. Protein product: CASTGLAGGAYEQYF.

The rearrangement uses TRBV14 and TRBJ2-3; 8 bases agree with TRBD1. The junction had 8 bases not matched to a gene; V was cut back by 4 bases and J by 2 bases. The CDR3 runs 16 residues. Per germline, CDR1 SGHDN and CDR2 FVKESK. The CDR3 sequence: CASSPGRDRNTDTQYF. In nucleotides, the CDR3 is TGTGCCAGCAGCCCCGGTCGGGACAGGAACACAGATACGCAGTATTTT. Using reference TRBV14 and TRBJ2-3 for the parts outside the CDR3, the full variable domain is EAGVTQFPSHSVIEKGQTVTLRCDPISGHDNLYWYRRVMGKEIKFLLHFVKESKQDESGMPNNRFLAERTGGTYSTLKVQPAELEDSGVYFCASSPGRDRNTDTQYFGPGTRLTVL.

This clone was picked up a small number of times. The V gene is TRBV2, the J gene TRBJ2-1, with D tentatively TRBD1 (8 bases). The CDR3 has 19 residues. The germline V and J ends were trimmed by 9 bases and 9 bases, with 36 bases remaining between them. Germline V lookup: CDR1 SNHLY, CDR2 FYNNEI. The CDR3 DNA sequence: TGTGCCAGTACCGGGGCACAGGGGGTATTGGGAGGGAATAACAGTGAGCAGTTCTTC. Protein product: CASTGAQGVLGGNNSEQFF.

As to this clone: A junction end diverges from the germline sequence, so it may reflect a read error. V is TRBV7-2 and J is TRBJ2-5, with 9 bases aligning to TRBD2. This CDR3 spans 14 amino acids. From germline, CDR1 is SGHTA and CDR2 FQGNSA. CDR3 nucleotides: TGTGCCAGCAGCCTAGCGGGGCGCCGGGAGACCCAGTACTTC. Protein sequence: CASSLAGRRETQYF.

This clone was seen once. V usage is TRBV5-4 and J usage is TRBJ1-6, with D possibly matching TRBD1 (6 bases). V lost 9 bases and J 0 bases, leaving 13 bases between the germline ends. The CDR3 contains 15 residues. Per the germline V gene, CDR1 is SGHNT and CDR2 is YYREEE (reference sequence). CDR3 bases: TGTGCCACCGGACAGTCTCGCTCCTATAATTCACCCCTCCACTTT. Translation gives CATGQSRSYNSPLHF.

The CDR3 bases are TGTGCCAGCAGCTTAAGAGGGGGTGGGCCAGATACGCAGTATTTT. Its protein is CASSLRGGGPDTQYF. The V call is TRBV7-3, the J call TRBJ2-3; tentatively, D is TRBD1 (6 bases). Germline V lookup: CDR1 SGHTA, CDR2 FQGTGA. V lost 1 base to trimming and J lost 4 bases, with 12 bases between them. The CDR3 length is 15 residues.

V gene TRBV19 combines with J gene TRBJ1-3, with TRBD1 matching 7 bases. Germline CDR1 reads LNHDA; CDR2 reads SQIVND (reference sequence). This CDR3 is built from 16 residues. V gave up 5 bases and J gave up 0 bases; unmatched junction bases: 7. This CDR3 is CASSSGTASSGNTIYF. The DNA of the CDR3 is TGTGCCAGTAGTTCGGGGACAGCCAGCTCTGGAAACACCATATATTTT.

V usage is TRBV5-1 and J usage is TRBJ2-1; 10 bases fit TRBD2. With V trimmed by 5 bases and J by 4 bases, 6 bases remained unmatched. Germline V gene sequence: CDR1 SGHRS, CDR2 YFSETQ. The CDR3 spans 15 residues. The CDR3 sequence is CASRLGTSEYNEQFF. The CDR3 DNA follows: TGCGCCAGCAGACTGGGGACTAGCGAGTACAATGAGCAGTTCTTC.

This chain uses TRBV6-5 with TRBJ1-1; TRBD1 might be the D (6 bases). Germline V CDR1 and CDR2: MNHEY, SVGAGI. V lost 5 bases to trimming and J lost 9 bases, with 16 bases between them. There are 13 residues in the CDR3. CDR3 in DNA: TGTGCCAGCAGTACTTTGGACAGCCTTAAAGCTTTCTTT. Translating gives CASSTLDSLKAFF.

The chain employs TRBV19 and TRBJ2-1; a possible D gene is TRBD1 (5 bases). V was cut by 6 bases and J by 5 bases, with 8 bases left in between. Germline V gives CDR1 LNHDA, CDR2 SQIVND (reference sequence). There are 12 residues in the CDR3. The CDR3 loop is CASRTDNNEQFF. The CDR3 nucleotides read TGTGCCAGTAGGACGGACAACAATGAGCAGTTCTTC.

The DNA for the CDR3 is TGTGCCACCTGGGGACTGGTAGACCGGGGCTACACCTTC. It encodes CATWGLVDRGYTF. This rearrangement joins TRBV7-9 to TRBJ1-2; a weak D match, TRBD1 (5 bases). The CDR3 is 13 amino acids. Deletions cut 10 bases from V and 8 bases from J, with 20 bases between. Germline V gives CDR1 SEHNR, CDR2 FQNEAQ (reference sequence).

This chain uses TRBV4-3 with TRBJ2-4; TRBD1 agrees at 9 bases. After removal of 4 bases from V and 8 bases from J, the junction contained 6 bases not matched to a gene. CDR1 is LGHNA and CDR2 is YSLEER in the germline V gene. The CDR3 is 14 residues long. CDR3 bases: TGCGCCAGCAGCCGCCAGGGACAGGGTTACATTCAGTACTTC. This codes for CASSRQGQGYIQYF.

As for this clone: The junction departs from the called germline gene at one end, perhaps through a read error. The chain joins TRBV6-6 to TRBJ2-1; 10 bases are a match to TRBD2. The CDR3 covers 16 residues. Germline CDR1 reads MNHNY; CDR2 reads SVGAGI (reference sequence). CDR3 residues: CASSPTSGEVYSEQFF. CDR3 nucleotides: TGTGCCAGCAGCCCAACTAGCGGGGAAGTCTACAGTGAGCAGTTCTTC.

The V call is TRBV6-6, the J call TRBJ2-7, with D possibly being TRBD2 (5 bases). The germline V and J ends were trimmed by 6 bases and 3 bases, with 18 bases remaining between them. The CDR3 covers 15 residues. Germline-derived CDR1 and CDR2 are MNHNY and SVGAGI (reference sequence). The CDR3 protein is CASSPSAGGFYEQYF. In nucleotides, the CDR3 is TGTGCCAGCAGCCCCAGCGCAGGAGGTTTCTACGAGCAGTACTTC.